Each of the 10 T cell receptor beta chains below was sequenced from the same sample in a study of cytomegalovirus exposure and HLA in healthy donors. PCR used 60 Vbeta primers and 13 Jbeta primers. Produced via immunoSEQ multiplex PCR; TCRdb's table is partial and in-frame only. This table has about 150,000 clones, roughly 80% appearing once. The material sequenced was PBMCs. The receptors were gathered from a woman aged 40 to 50 in good health and CMV-seronegative.

The sample holds a few counts of this clone. V and J are TRBV5-6 and TRBJ2-3; D not resolved. CDR3 length: 14 residues. Germline V gene data show CDR1 as SGHDT and CDR2 as YYEEEE. Trimming took 1 base from V and 4 from J, leaving 10 bases between them. CDR3 nucleotides: TGTGCCAGCAGCTTGACGTGGAGCGCAGATACGCAGTATTTT. Amino acid sequence: CASSLTWSADTQYF.

This clone occurred a few times. The CDR3 sequence: CASSPGHRNTEAFF. The CDR3 region has the DNA TGTGCCAGCAGCCCAGGACACCGGAACACTGAAGCTTTCTTT. The chain recombines TRBV5-4 with TRBJ1-1; D is perhaps TRBD1 (5 bases). The germline V gene has CDR1 SGHNT and CDR2 YYREEE (reference sequence). The ends were cut back, 4 bases at V and 1 base at J, with 11 bases in the middle. The CDR3 covers 14 residues. The variable domain in full, completed from reference TRBV5-4 and TRBJ1-1, reads ETGVTQSPTHLIKTRGQQVTLRCSSQSGHNTVSWYQQALGQGPQFIFQYYREEENGRGNFPPRFSGLQFPNYSSELNVNALELDDSALYLCASSPGHRNTEAFFGQGTRLTVV.

The chain uses TRBV28 and TRBJ2-5, with D possibly matching TRBD2 (6 bases). Germline CDR1 and CDR2: MDHEN and SYDVKM. V lost 8 bases and J lost 2, with 15 bases in between. The length of the CDR3 is 14 residues. This chain's CDR3 is CASAIWLAQETQYF. The CDR3 nucleotides are TGTGCCAGCGCCATCTGGCTAGCGCAAGAGACCCAGTACTTC.

V is TRBV15 and J is TRBJ1-1; D gene unclear. The CDR3 loop spans 12 amino acids. Germline V gene lookup returns CDR1 LNHNV and CDR2 YYDKDF (reference sequence). V dropped 1 base and J dropped 11 bases, with 11 bases sitting between them. CDR3 region: CATSRVGRGAFF. The CDR3 DNA follows: TGTGCCACCAGCAGAGTTGGACGAGGGGCTTTCTTT.

This clone appeared a few times. This sequence joins TRBV28 and TRBJ2-3, with 11 bases lining up with TRBD2. The junction had 6 bases not matched to a gene; V was cut back by 1 base and J by 6 bases. The germline V gene has CDR1 MDHEN and CDR2 SYDVKM. The CDR3 covers 16 residues. The CDR3 spells CASSLSASGGRDTQYF. The CDR3 bases are TGTGCCAGCAGTTTATCGGCTAGCGGGGGGAGGGATACGCAGTATTTT.

This clone was seen a single time. This chain uses TRBV7-8 with TRBJ1-5; 7 positions agree with TRBD1. CDR1 is SGHVS and CDR2 is FQNEAQ in the germline V gene. The V and J ends lost 3 bases and 3 bases, in that order; junction bases with no gene match: 5. This CDR3 has 15 amino acids. DNA of the CDR3: TGTGCCAGCAGCTTTCGGACAGGCCCCAATCAGCCCCAGCATTTT. Translated, it gives CASSFRTGPNQPQHF.

J is TRBJ1-2 and V is TRBV6-4; tentative D call: TRBD1 (5 bases). From germline, CDR1 is MRHNA and CDR2 SNTAGT. This CDR3 region has 13 residues. V was clipped by 7 bases and J by 4 bases, with 13 bases between them. CDR3 sequence reads: CASTGNRSYGYTF. The CDR3 DNA reads as TGTGCCAGCACCGGCAACAGGTCCTATGGCTACACCTTC.

This clone appeared once. The chain links TRBV7-9 to TRBJ2-1; D might be TRBD1 (6 bases). Trimming removed 4 bases at V and 8 bases at J, with 18 bases between. The CDR3 spans 15 residues. Germline values: CDR1 SEHNR, CDR2 FQNEAQ (reference sequence). The CDR3 nucleotides are TGTGCCAGCAGCTCGCGAGGGACACTGCTCCATGAGCAGTTCTTC. Translated, it gives CASSSRGTLLHEQFF.

The V call is TRBV5-6, the J call TRBJ2-5; 8 bases match TRBD1. The DNA end lines up better with TRBJ2-7; the J call may be wrong. CDR1 SGHDT and CDR2 YYEEEE come from the germline V gene. The CDR3 is 16 residues long. The CDR3 DNA reads TGTGCCAGCAGCTTGACGACAGGGGCTATCCCCTACGAGCAGTACTTC. Translation gives CASSLTTGAIPYEQYF.

The chain recombines TRBV6-1 with TRBJ1-6; 9 nucleotides line up with TRBD1. There are 14 residues in the CDR3. The J segment lost 5 bases and the V segment lost 6 bases, leaving 2 bases of the junction unmatched. The germline CDR1 and CDR2 sequences are MNHNS and SASEGT. In DNA form, the CDR3 reads TGTGCCAGCAGCTGGACAGGGGATAATTCACCCCTCCACTTT. Translation: CASSWTGDNSPLHF.